This TCR beta chain comes out of a study of OX40 agonist ivuxolimab in advanced cancers. Background on the study: Among those treated, three patients had partial responses, one with hepatocellular carcinoma and two with cutaneous melanoma.

General observations from the study: Which antigen the expanded peripheral T cells recognized is unknown.

Any history of autoimmune disease or systemic immunosuppression disqualified patients. On cycle 4 day 1 and cycle 7 day 1, as well as at baseline, blood was sampled. This clone was seen a single time. What it binds is unknown. Method: immunoSEQ multiplex PCR; TCRdb's copy keeps in-frame clones and lacks some. The sample includes about 24,000 clones, about 83% seen only once; the top ten take 15% to 20%. This TCR was recovered from an adult with an advanced solid tumor such as melanoma, head and neck, liver or kidney cancer. The source material was CD4+ or CD8+ T cells sorted from blood, sampled in a trial of the OX40 agonist ivuxolimab.

DNA for the CDR3: TGCAGCGCTGGGACAGGGATCTCTGGAAACACCATATATTTT. This encodes CSAGTGISGNTIYF. The chain links TRBV29-1 to TRBJ1-3; 9 nucleotides match TRBD1. The V and J ends lost 7 bases and 0 bases, in that order; junction bases with no gene match: 4. CDR1 SQVTM and CDR2 ANQGSEA come from the germline V gene. This CDR3 spans 14 amino acids. Drawing the rest from reference TRBV29-1 and TRBJ1-3, the complete variable domain is SAVISQKPSRDICQRGTSLTIQCQVDSQVTMMFWYRQQPGQSLTLIATANQGSEATYESGFVIDKFPISRPNLTFSTLTVSNMSPEDSSIYLCSAGTGISGNTIYFGEGSWLTVV.